A selection of T cell receptor beta chains follows, all from one sample in a study of T cell responses to AZD1222 COVID-19 vaccine. Profiled with immunoSEQ multiplex PCR; TCRdb holds only in-frame clones, not every one. The repertoire includes about 150,000 clones, around nine tenths of them detected once, and 5.5% to 8% sits in the top ten. This material consisted of peripheral blood, taken after recovery from COVID-19. These receptors came from an adult who had recovered from COVID-19. Both conserved end residues are part of each CDR3. The D gene is left open where the match is weak. Rows give clone size only sometimes, using once, few, many, or a class for an expanded clone.

TRBV3-1/TRBV3-2	TRBD1	TRBJ2-7	NA	CASSQGRQGASEQYF	TGTGCCAGCAGCCAAGGAAGACAGGGAGCGTCCGAGCAGTACTTC
TRBV5-1	NA	TRBJ1-3	NA	CASSPMGTTSGNTIYF	TGCGCCAGCAGCCCCATGGGCACGACCTCTGGAAACACCATATATTTT
TRBV5-6	NA	TRBJ1-6	few	CASSGEGQSPLHF	TGTGCCAGCTCCGGGGAGGGGCAATCACCCCTCCACTTT
TRBV7-6	TRBD1	TRBJ2-7	NA	CASSAGQGAAVYEQYF	TGTGCCAGCAGCGCGGGACAGGGGGCCGCAGTGTACGAGCAGTACTTC
TRBV27	TRBD2	TRBJ2-2	NA	CASSLWLAGGPGELFF	TGTGCCAGCAGTTTATGGCTAGCGGGAGGGCCCGGGGAGCTGTTTTTT
TRBV4-2	TRBD1	TRBJ2-1	NA	CASSQAGTGTNEQFF	TGTGCCAGCAGCCAAGCCGGGACAGGTACTAATGAGCAGTTCTTC
TRBV5-6	TRBD2	TRBJ2-1	NA	CASSLNPQGLQFF	TGTGCCAGCAGCTTGAATCCCCAGGGACTACAGTTCTTC
TRBV6-5	NA	TRBJ1-6	NA	CASSSPDGGRPLHF	TGTGCCAGCAGTTCCCCGGACGGGGGACGACCCCTCCACTTT
TRBV6-4	TRBD2	TRBJ2-2	NA	CASSEAGAGELFF	TGTGCCAGCAGTGAAGCGGGAGCCGGGGAGCTGTTTTTT
TRBV7-2	TRBD1	TRBJ2-7	NA	CASSPIDRVRAVGHEQYF	TGTGCCAGCAGCCCCATCGACAGGGTGCGAGCGGTTGGGCACGAGCAGTACTTC
TRBV7-9	TRBD2	TRBJ2-2	NA	CASSPRTSEHTGELFF	TGTGCCAGCAGCCCTCGGACTAGCGAACACACCGGGGAGCTGTTTTTT
TRBV28	NA	TRBJ1-1	NA	CASSWGGGAFF	TGTGCCAGCAGTTGGGGAGGGGGTGCTTTCTTT
TRBV19	NA	TRBJ1-5	NA	CATSIPNQPQHF	TGTGCCACTAGTATACCGAATCAGCCCCAGCATTTT
TRBV7-9	TRBD1	TRBJ1-5	NA	CASSLAAAGGRYSNQPQHF	TGTGCCAGCAGCTTAGCCGCGGCAGGGGGCCGTTATAGCAATCAGCCCCAGCATTTT
TRBV28	NA	TRBJ1-3	NA	CASTVRPNTIYF	TGTGCCAGCACCGTTCGACCGAACACCATATATTTT
TRBV19	NA	TRBJ1-5	NA	CASSIGTSSGTQPQHF	TGTGCCAGTAGTATCGGGACATCTTCAGGGACTCAGCCCCAGCATTTT
TRBV5-8	NA	TRBJ1-5	NA	CASSGWGGKRSNQPQHF	TGTGCCAGCAGCGGGTGGGGGGGCAAAAGGAGCAATCAGCCCCAGCATTTT
TRBV18	NA	TRBJ1-2	NA	CASSPLSGSDGYTF	TGTGCCAGCTCACCACTCTCAGGGTCGGACGGCTACACCTTC
TRBV3-1/TRBV3-2	NA	TRBJ2-7	once	CASSQVIGYEQYF	TGTGCCAGCAGCCAAGTAATAGGCTACGAGCAGTACTTC
TRBV2	NA	TRBJ1-1	NA	CARENVWPNTEAFF	TGTGCTAGGGAAAACGTGTGGCCGAACACTGAAGCTTTCTTT
TRBV11-2	TRBD1	TRBJ2-7	NA	CASSLVTAGTGRNEQYF	TGTGCCAGCAGCTTAGTTACCGCCGGGACAGGGAGAAACGAGCAGTACTTC
TRBV6-5	TRBD1	TRBJ1-5	NA	CLTGGYVGNQPQHF	TGTCTTACAGGGGGATACGTAGGCAATCAGCCCCAGCATTTT
TRBV28	TRBD2	TRBJ2-3	NA	CASTPPLAGSTDTQYF	TGTGCCAGTACTCCCCCTCTAGCGGGGAGCACAGATACGCAGTATTTT